A selection of T cell receptor beta chains follows, all from one sample in a study of shared clonotypes between healthy human individuals. Clones were read by immunoSEQ multiplex PCR, and TCRdb kept only the in-frame ones, dropping some. This table has about a million clones, approximately 80% appearing once. Sequenced material: memory CD4+ T cells sorted from blood. The receptors derive from a man between 18 and 35 years old in good health. Both conserved end residues are part of each CDR3. Each record gives: J gene, CDR3 length, clone size, D gene, V gene, CDR3 protein, CDR3 DNA. D genes are given only for firm matches. Rows may omit the clone size; those that give it use once, few, many or a size class.

j_gene: TRBJ2-5; len: 15; abundance: -; d_gene: TRBD2; v_gene: TRBV5-6; CDR3aa: CASSFLSGGQETQYF; CDR3nt: TGTGCCAGCAGCTTCCTCAGCGGGGGCCAAGAGACCCAGTACTTC
j_gene: TRBJ2-6; len: 13; abundance: -; d_gene: -; v_gene: TRBV10-3; CDR3aa: CAISETGANVLTF; CDR3nt: TGTGCCATCAGTGAGACTGGGGCCAACGTCCTGACTTTC
j_gene: TRBJ1-4; len: 14; abundance: -; d_gene: -; v_gene: TRBV13; CDR3aa: CASSERATNEKLFF; CDR3nt: TGTGCCAGCAGTGAAAGAGCAACTAATGAAAAACTGTTTTTT
j_gene: TRBJ1-1; len: 13; abundance: -; d_gene: -; v_gene: TRBV5-5; CDR3aa: CASSLYVDTEAFF; CDR3nt: TGTGCCAGCAGCTTGTACGTTGACACTGAAGCTTTCTTT
j_gene: TRBJ2-3; len: 15; abundance: -; d_gene: TRBD2; v_gene: TRBV11-2; CDR3aa: CASSLAGGRTDTQYF; CDR3nt: TGTGCCAGCAGCTTAGCGGGGGGTCGAACAGATACGCAGTATTTT
j_gene: TRBJ2-7; len: 13; abundance: -; d_gene: -; v_gene: TRBV10-2; CDR3aa: CASKEGPTYEQYF; CDR3nt: TGCGCCAGCAAGGAGGGTCCTACCTACGAGCAGTACTTC
j_gene: TRBJ2-1; len: 13; abundance: -; d_gene: TRBD2; v_gene: TRBV2; CDR3aa: CASIGLDYNEQFF; CDR3nt: TGTGCCAGCATAGGACTAGACTACAATGAGCAGTTCTTC
j_gene: TRBJ1-2; len: 14; abundance: many; d_gene: TRBD1; v_gene: TRBV27; CDR3aa: CASSLGQGNYGYTF; CDR3nt: TGTGCCAGCAGTTTAGGACAGGGCAACTATGGCTACACCTTC
j_gene: TRBJ2-5; len: 15; abundance: once; d_gene: TRBD1; v_gene: TRBV2; CDR3aa: CASTGQGSRQETQYF; CDR3nt: TGTGCCAGCACGGGACAGGGCTCCCGACAAGAGACCCAGTACTTC
j_gene: TRBJ2-7; len: 13; abundance: few; d_gene: -; v_gene: TRBV5-5; CDR3aa: CASSLGTTNEQYF; CDR3nt: TGTGCCAGCAGCTTGGGGACTACCAACGAGCAGTACTTC